Many counts were recorded for the clone carrying this TCR beta chain. Its antigen is as yet unknown. A 5'RACE template-switching step, the method used to make TCR cDNA, added a universal primer site and UMIs. TCRdb redid the calling of the 5' RACE reads with MiXCR, one entry per CDR3 protein. The table has a few hundred thousand distinct CDR3 sequences, around 10% seen once. The sample is drawn from a study of T cells after yellow fever vaccination. For the study at large: The authors prepared low-cell-number fractions using SMART-Seq v4 Ultra Low Input.

CDR1 and CDR2 (germline): SQVTM, ANQGSEA. V was shortened by 5 bases and J by 3 bases, with 14 bases between the two germline ends. The CDR3 runs 14 residues. Broader study findings: CD4 and CD8 compartments shared a small share of clonotypes, likely from convergent recombination.

Sample: CD4+ T cells sorted from PBMCs, taken 5 days after the yellow fever booster vaccination. This receptor was identified in a young man who received the YFV17D yellow fever vaccine. V and J are TRBV29-1 and TRBJ1-5; D remains ambiguous. The CDR3 spells CSVRDGNPNQPQHF. The CDR3 region has the DNA TGCAGCGTTCGCGACGGGAACCCCAATCAGCCCCAGCATTTT.